Listed here are 27 T cell receptor beta chains from one sample, sequenced in a study of CD8 T cells in Susac syndrome. RNA totalling about 0.45 to 1 ug underwent reverse transcription with random hexamers. Using its own MiXCR run on the immunoSEQ multiplex PCR reads, TCRdb lists one record per CDR3 protein. This table has some 99,000 distinct CDR3 sequences, around 97% appearing once. Sequenced input: CD4+ T cells from PBMCs. These receptors were collected from a human donor in good health.

The chain employs TRBV7-6 and TRBJ2-5; D is uncertain. CDR1 and CDR2 from the germline V gene are SGHVS and FNYEAQ. Deletions cut 5 bases from V and 5 bases from J, with 9 bases between. The CDR3 runs 12 residues. The CDR3 region has the DNA TGTGCCAGCAGCCCGCATAGGGAGACCCAGTACTTC. Amino acids: CASSPHRETQYF.

The V gene is TRBV3-1, the J gene TRBJ2-3; no firm D call. The CDR3 is 15 amino acids. The germline V gene has CDR1 LGHDT and CDR2 YNNKEL (reference sequence). Trimming removed 4 bases at V and 2 bases at J, with 13 bases between. The CDR3 nucleotides are TGTGCCAGCAGCCCCCGGGCCCGGTACACAGATACGCAGTATTTT. As protein: CASSPRARYTDTQYF.

The chain couples TRBV3-1 to TRBJ2-2; D gene unclear. The length of the CDR3 is 13 residues. The germline gives CDR1 LGHDT, CDR2 YNNKEL (reference sequence). V lost 2 bases to trimming and J lost 5 bases, with 6 bases between them. CDR3 nucleotide sequence: TGTGCCAGCAGCCAAAGGGTGACCGGGGAGCTGTTTTTT. It is translated as CASSQRVTGELFF.

The V call is TRBV5-6, the J call TRBJ1-6; D unclear. Trimming shortened V by 0 bases and J by 11 bases, and 12 bases separated the two germline ends. Germline assignment: CDR1 SGHDT and CDR2 YYEEEE. CDR3 length: 14 residues. DNA of the CDR3: TGTGCCAGCAGCTTGGACCCCGGTGGAACACCCCTCCACTTT. It yields the protein CASSLDPGGTPLHF.

The gene calls are TRBV4-2 and TRBJ2-7, with 15 bases that match TRBD2. This CDR3 comprises 16 residues. The junction had 5 bases not matched to a gene; V was cut back by 3 bases and J by 5 bases. The germline CDR1 and CDR2 sequences are LGHNA and YNFKEQ. The CDR3 DNA follows: TGTGCCAGCAGCCATGGACTAGCGGGAGGGCTGGACGAGCAGTACTTC. This encodes CASSHGLAGGLDEQYF.

This chain links TRBV20-1 with TRBJ2-1, with D possibly called TRBD1 or TRBD2 (5 bases each). The V gene lost 0 bases and the J gene lost 2 bases, with 23 bases spanning the gap. CDR1 is DFQATT, CDR2 SNEGSKA, per germline (reference sequence). The CDR3 has 19 amino acids. The CDR3 sequence: CSARDLRDDRPFTYNEQFF. The CDR3, as DNA: TGCAGTGCTAGAGATCTCAGGGACGACCGGCCATTTACCTACAATGAGCAGTTCTTC.

CDR3 DNA: TGTGCCAGCGGGACAGGGGGCTACAATGAGCAGTTCTTC. Amino acids: CASGTGGYNEQFF. This chain links TRBV6-4 with TRBJ2-1; 11 bases fit TRBD1. Germline CDR1 and CDR2: MRHNA and SNTAGT. The CDR3 covers 13 residues. Losses at the gene ends were 8 bases for V and 3 bases for J; bases not matched to a gene: 0.

The V call is TRBV29-1, the J call TRBJ2-3; perhaps TRBD1 as D (5 bases). This CDR3 has 12 amino acids. The germline CDR1 and CDR2 sequences are SQVTM and ANQGSEA. Between the trimmed V and J ends, which lost 3 bases and 2 bases, there was a span of 6 bases. The CDR3 DNA reads TGCAGCGTTGACAGGGACACAGATACGCAGTATTTT. Its translation: CSVDRDTDTQYF.

This sequence joins TRBV19 and TRBJ1-5; TRBD1 aligns across 11 bases. Losses at the gene ends were 5 bases for V and 7 bases for J; bases not matched to a gene: 1. The germline CDR1 and CDR2 sequences are LNHDA and SQIVND (reference sequence). The CDR3 loop spans 13 amino acids. Written as DNA, the CDR3 is TGTGCCAGTAGTGGGACAGGGGGGCAGCCCCAGCATTTT. Its translation: CASSGTGGQPQHF.

This clonotype was seen only once. V gene TRBV4-2 combines with J gene TRBJ2-7; no firm D call. Trimming cost V 0 bases and J 0 bases, with 15 bases left between them. CDR1 is LGHNA, CDR2 YNFKEQ, per germline. This CDR3 spans 17 amino acids. The CDR3: CASSQDRDSSFSYEQYF. The CDR3 DNA is TGTGCCAGCAGCCAAGATCGCGACTCTAGTTTCTCCTACGAGCAGTACTTC.

The chain uses TRBV13 and TRBJ2-5; no definite D call. Trimming removed 5 bases from V and 0 bases from J, with 10 bases in between. This CDR3 contains 14 residues. CDR1 and CDR2 from the germline V gene are PRHDT and FYEKMQ (reference sequence). DNA of the CDR3: TGTGCCAGCAGCCCGCGGCCTTACCAAGAGACCCAGTACTTC. Translating it yields CASSPRPYQETQYF.

The chain has TRBV20-1 and TRBJ2-7; unclear D gene. The CDR3 has 11 amino acids. Germline V gene lookup returns CDR1 DFQATT and CDR2 SNEGSKA (reference sequence). Trimming took 6 bases from V and 7 from J, leaving 13 bases between them. The CDR3 is CSAHWGREQYF. The CDR3 DNA reads TGCAGTGCGCATTGGGGAAGGGAGCAGTACTTC.

The rearrangement links TRBV6-5 to TRBJ1-2, with 10 bases matching TRBD1. The CDR3 sequence is 14 residues long. Germline V CDR1 and CDR2: MNHEY, SVGAGI. The ends lost 5 bases at V and 6 bases at J; junction bases unmatched: 6. The CDR3 sequence: CASSRQGAVNGYTF. In DNA form, the CDR3 reads TGTGCCAGCAGTAGACAGGGGGCTGTTAATGGCTACACCTTC.

The chain combines TRBV20-1 with TRBJ2-3; 9 bases fit TRBD1. J gave up 4 bases and V 4 bases, and 9 bases lay outside the gene matches. This CDR3 spans 15 amino acids. CDR1 is DFQATT, CDR2 SNEGSKA, per germline (reference sequence). CDR3 coding DNA: TGCAGTGCTACGGACAGGGGAAGAGGGCCAGATACGCAGTATTTT. Its protein product is CSATDRGRGPDTQYF.

CDR3 residues: CSVDGTGGRNEQFF. The CDR3 coding sequence is TGCAGCGTTGACGGGACAGGGGGCAGGAATGAGCAGTTCTTC. The chain links TRBV29-1 to TRBJ2-1; 12 bases are shared with TRBD1. The CDR3 loop spans 14 amino acids. Germline trimming cut 3 bases from V and 7 bases from J; bases unmatched to any gene: 4. Germline CDR1 is SQVTM and CDR2 is ANQGSEA.

This clonotype was seen once. The CDR3, as DNA: TGCAGCGTTACAGGACTAGTCAATGAGCAGTTCTTC. This encodes CSVTGLVNEQFF. The rearrangement links TRBV29-1 to TRBJ2-1; TRBD2 aligns across 7 bases. The CDR3 length is 12 residues. Germline V CDR1 and CDR2: SQVTM, ANQGSEA. V gave up 5 bases and J gave up 6 bases; unmatched junction bases: 4.

V and J are TRBV28 and TRBJ2-5, with 15 bases identical to TRBD2. The J segment lost 5 bases and the V segment lost 3 bases, leaving 7 bases of the junction unmatched. The CDR3 length is 17 residues. Germline V gene sequence: CDR1 MDHEN, CDR2 SYDVKM. CDR3 coding DNA: TGTGCCAGCAGTTTCTTCGGGACTAGCGGGAGGAAGGAGACCCAGTACTTC. It encodes CASSFFGTSGRKETQYF.

The chain combines TRBV12-3 or TRBV12-4 with TRBJ2-1, with TRBD1 matching over 11 bases. This CDR3 comprises 14 residues. Germline trimming cut 5 bases from V and 9 bases from J; bases unmatched to any gene: 6. The CDR3 DNA follows: TGTGCCAGCAGTCGTACCGGACAGGGGGCTGAGCAGTTCTTC. This sequence encodes CASSRTGQGAEQFF.

J is TRBJ1-2 and V is TRBV4-1; 7 bases line up with TRBD1. Looked up from germline, CDR1 is MGHRA and CDR2 is YSYEKL. V lost 0 bases to trimming and J lost 4 bases; unmatched junction nucleotides: 5. This CDR3 has 15 residues. As DNA, the CDR3 is TGCGCCAGCAGCCAAGATGGCAGGGGGAGCTATGGCTACACCTTC. Residues: CASSQDGRGSYGYTF.

This clonotype was counted a single time. The chain is built from TRBV7-9 and TRBJ2-5; 13 bases fit TRBD2. Germline V CDR1 and CDR2: SEHNR, FQNEAQ (reference sequence). After removal of 5 bases from V and 5 bases from J, the junction contained 8 bases not matched to a gene. The CDR3 extends over 16 amino acids. The CDR3 DNA reads as TGTGCCAGCAGCGAAAGGACTAGCGGGGGAAGGGAGACCCAGTACTTC. Translated: CASSERTSGGRETQYF.

V is TRBV24-1 and J is TRBJ1-5, with D unresolved. The CDR3 extends over 14 amino acids. Deletions cut 3 bases from V and 7 bases from J, with 12 bases between. Germline assignment: CDR1 KGHDR and CDR2 SFDVKD. This CDR3 reads CATSDGQAAQPQHF. CDR3 DNA sequence: TGTGCCACCAGTGATGGTCAGGCCGCCCAGCCCCAGCATTTT.

The chain carries TRBV29-1 and TRBJ2-3; D uncertain. This CDR3 comprises 10 residues. The germline V gene has CDR1 SQVTM and CDR2 ANQGSEA. V gave up 1 base and J gave up 9 bases, with 5 bases separating them. CDR3 sequence (DNA): TGCAGCGTTGAAGTCTCCACGCAGTATTTT. Translating gives CSVEVSTQYF.

This clonotype has a single count. This chain connects TRBV7-2 to TRBJ1-2; tentatively, D is TRBD1 (5 bases). With 6 bases removed from V and 3 bases from J, the gap between germline ends came to 11 bases. The germline V gene has CDR1 SGHTA and CDR2 FQGNSA. CDR3 length: 13 amino acids. Here the CDR3 reads CASSRDRDYGYTF. CDR3 bases: TGTGCCAGCAGTCGCGACAGAGACTATGGCTACACCTTC.

This chain joins TRBV7-2 and TRBJ1-4; D not certain. The V and J ends lost 3 bases and 4 bases respectively, with 12 bases between them. Looked up from germline, CDR1 is SGHTA and CDR2 is FQGNSA. The length of the CDR3 is 15 residues. CDR3 DNA: TGTGCCAGCAGCTTCTCACGGACCGTTAATGAAAAACTGTTTTTT. It specifies CASSFSRTVNEKLFF.

This chain connects TRBV28 to TRBJ2-5; D not certain. The germline gives CDR1 MDHEN, CDR2 SYDVKM. CDR3 size: 11 residues. Trimming stripped 7 bases from V and 2 bases from J, with 5 bases between. Here the CDR3 reads CASNIQETQYF. The CDR3 bases are TGTGCCAGCAACATACAAGAGACCCAGTACTTC.

The rearrangement links TRBV2 to TRBJ2-7; 8 bases agree with TRBD1. CDR3 length equals 14 residues. J was trimmed by 5 bases and V by 7 bases; bases with no gene match: 10. Germline V lookup: CDR1 SNHLY, CDR2 FYNNEI. The CDR3 DNA sequence: TGTGCCAGCAAGCCGCGACAGGGGAGGAACGAGCAGTACTTC. Translating gives CASKPRQGRNEQYF.

The chain recombines TRBV5-6 with TRBJ1-4; possibly TRBD1 for D (5 bases). In germline, CDR1 is SGHDT, CDR2 YYEEEE. The CDR3 has 15 amino acids. V was clipped by 2 bases and J by 4 bases, with 12 bases between them. In nucleotides, the CDR3 is TGTGCCAGCAGCTTTCGTGGGACCCTTAATGAAAAACTGTTTTTT. Translating gives CASSFRGTLNEKLFF.